What follows describes a single T cell receptor beta chain. Germline and junction disagree at one end, which may indicate a read error. How the authors handled the data: Estimation of nucleated cell counts was performed using reference gene primer amplification. Produced via immunoSEQ multiplex PCR; TCRdb's table is partial and in-frame only. The V and J calls and the clone size are those of that table, but D and trimming were determined from the DNA. The top ten hold approximately 3% of the sample, which has 300,000 to 400,000 clones, around 92% seen once. These data are taken from a study of blood T cell repertoires in COVID-19. CDR1 and CDR2 (germline): SSHAT, FNYEAQ (reference sequence). The CDR3 extends over 17 amino acids.

The rearrangement uses TRBV7-7 and TRBJ2-5; 13 nucleotides match TRBD2. The sample taken for sequencing was peripheral blood. The TCR comes from a woman aged 30 to 39 with COVID-19, enrolled during active disease. The CDR3 is CASSRTKGLAGAETQYF. For the CDR3, the DNA is TGTGCTAGCAGCCGGACTAAAGGACTAGCGGGAGCGGAGACCCAGTACTTC.